The present T cell receptor (beta chain) was sequenced within a study of CD8+ T cells in alopecia areata. Study summary: Severity of treated patients was scored by affected scalp percentage. General study points: Compared with normal scalp, lesional scalp had higher clonality and more expanded CD8+ clones.

Treatment denoted: oral pan-JAK inhibitor, 5-10 mg twice daily. RNA extraction and reverse transcription yielded cDNA as sequencing template. Method: immunoSEQ multiplex PCR; TCRdb's copy keeps in-frame clones and lacks some. The data hold roughly 200,000 clones, with less than 70% observed a single time. This CDR3 has 15 amino acids. Trimming removed 0 bases from V and 1 base from J, with 7 bases in between. Germline lookup yields CDR1 LGHNA and CDR2 YSLEER. Notes on this clone: Its antigen is as yet unknown.

The specimen was CD8+ T cells sorted from blood, collected at week 24, from a patient treated with tofacitinib. The TCR sequence derives from a human donor with alopecia areata. The chain employs TRBV4-3 and TRBJ2-1; D is unclear. This CDR3 is CASSQDRISYNEQFF. The CDR3, as DNA: TGCGCCAGCAGCCAAGACAGAATATCCTACAATGAGCAGTTCTTC.